These T cell receptor beta chains were read from a single sample in a study of lymphopenia after photon versus proton radiotherapy. Libraries were prepared by immunoSEQ multiplex PCR; TCRdb keeps only in-frame clonotypes and omits some of them. The data show roughly 25,000 clones, around four fifths seen once. This sample comprised peripheral blood, obtained from a patient treated with proton-based radiotherapy. These receptors were taken from a woman in her 70s with pancreatic cancer. CDR3s include the opening cysteine and the closing phenylalanine or tryptophan. The D gene is left open where the match is weak. Clone size is not always given. Where it is, it says once, few, many or a class for expanded clones.

>TRBD1|TRBJ1-5|NA|TRBV28
CASSQAGTGDQPQHF
TGTGCCAGCAGCCAAGCCGGGACAGGGGATCAGCCCCAGCATTTT
>NA|TRBJ1-1|NA|TRBV19
CASSTRRQKNTEAFF
TGTGCCAGTAGTACGAGAAGGCAGAAGAACACTGAAGCTTTCTTT
>NA|TRBJ2-7|NA|TRBV28
CASRKEHYEQYF
TGTGCCAGCAGGAAAGAGCACTACGAGCAGTACTTC
>TRBD2|TRBJ2-7|once|TRBV28
CASSSEALAGPSYEQYF
TGTGCCAGCAGTTCCGAGGCCCTAGCGGGCCCCTCCTACGAGCAGTACTTC
>NA|TRBJ2-7|NA|TRBV6-1
CATLKIRPSSYEQYF
TGTGCTACCCTCAAGATTAGGCCTTCCTCCTACGAGCAGTACTTC
>TRBD2|TRBJ2-1|NA|TRBV7-9
CASSSVSGLAGYSYNEQFF
TGTGCCAGCAGCTCCGTGTCGGGACTAGCGGGATACTCCTACAATGAGCAGTTCTTC
>NA|TRBJ2-1|NA|TRBV19
CASSIIWGNEQFF
TGTGCCAGTAGTATTATTTGGGGTAATGAGCAGTTCTTC
>NA|TRBJ1-1|NA|TRBV5-1
CASSLASGGYTEAFF
TGCGCCAGCAGCTTGGCTTCGGGGGGGTACACTGAAGCTTTCTTT
>NA|TRBJ1-2|NA|TRBV28
CAVAGHNYGYTF
TGTGCCGTTGCGGGACACAACTATGGCTACACCTTC
>TRBD1|TRBJ2-5|NA|TRBV5-1
CASGTGTAQETQYF
TGCGCCAGCGGAACCGGGACAGCGCAAGAGACCCAGTACTTC
>NA|TRBJ1-5|NA|TRBV28
CASSLGWGEPQHF
TGTGCCAGCAGTTTAGGCTGGGGAGAGCCCCAGCATTTT
>TRBD1|TRBJ2-1|NA|TRBV14
CASSRLGQGAFNEQFF
TGTGCCAGCAGCCGATTAGGACAGGGGGCATTCAATGAGCAGTTCTTC
>NA|TRBJ1-3|NA|TRBV20-1
CSAKFGNTIYF
TGCAGTGCTAAGTTTGGAAACACCATATATTTT
>NA|TRBJ2-3|NA|TRBV7-2
CASSSYFPDTQYF
TGTGCCAGCAGCTCGTATTTCCCGGATACGCAGTATTTT
>NA|TRBJ2-1|NA|TRBV4-2
CASSQDWRLEGSYNEQFF
TGTGCCAGCAGCCAAGACTGGCGTTTGGAAGGCTCTTACAATGAGCAGTTCTTC
>NA|TRBJ1-1|once|TRBV18
CASKEGVDTEAFF
TGTGCCAGCAAAGAGGGGGTGGACACTGAAGCTTTCTTT
>TRBD1|TRBJ1-1|NA|TRBV7-8
CASSLGDSPVVPFF
TGTGCCAGCAGCTTAGGGGACAGCCCGGTGGTCCCTTTCTTT
>NA|TRBJ2-7|NA|TRBV18
CASSPGILQGEQYF
TGTGCCAGCTCACCAGGGATTTTGCAGGGCGAGCAGTACTTC
>NA|TRBJ1-1|NA|TRBV9
CASSTGQLNTEAFF
TGTGCCAGCAGCACCGGACAGCTGAACACTGAAGCTTTCTTT
>NA|TRBJ1-2|NA|TRBV14
CASSLSDWGGYTF
TGTGCCAGCAGCCTGTCCGACTGGGGTGGCTACACCTTC
>TRBD1|TRBJ2-3|NA|TRBV6-7
CASSPGQGTGEGGPQATDTQYF
TGTGCCAGCAGCCCTGGTCAGGGGACAGGGGAAGGGGGACCCCAGGCCACAGATACGCAGTATTTT
>TRBD2|TRBJ2-7|NA|TRBV5-4
CASSRPTGTSPYEQYF
TGTGCCAGCAGCCGCCCGACCGGGACTAGCCCTTACGAGCAGTACTTC
>NA|TRBJ1-2|NA|TRBV5-6
CASSLDGPGTNYGYTF
TGTGCCAGCAGCTTGGATGGGCCGGGAACTAACTATGGCTACACCTTC
>TRBD2|TRBJ2-5|NA|TRBV5-4
CASSSEARTSGRHRETQYF
TGTGCCAGCAGCTCCGAAGCACGGACTAGCGGAAGGCACCGAGAGACCCAGTACTTC
>NA|TRBJ1-2|once|TRBV28
CASRLANYGYTF
TGTGCCAGCAGACTCGCTAACTATGGCTACACCTTC
>NA|TRBJ1-2|few|TRBV30
CAWSVTGSGYTF
TGTGCCTGGAGCGTTACAGGGAGCGGCTACACCTTC
>TRBD2|TRBJ2-7|NA|TRBV28
CASSSGLDYEQYF
TGTGCCAGCAGTTCGGGACTAGATTACGAGCAGTACTTC
>NA|TRBJ2-7|NA|TRBV19
CASSSSYEQYF
TGTGCCAGTAGTTCCTCCTACGAGCAGTACTTC
>NA|TRBJ2-7|few|TRBV18
CASSPPSRGYEQYF
TGTGCCAGCTCACCACCGAGCAGGGGTTACGAGCAGTACTTC
>TRBD1|TRBJ2-2|NA|TRBV11-3
CASSLGPDRGRNGELFF
TGTGCCAGCAGCTTAGGGCCGGACAGGGGGCGGAACGGGGAGCTGTTTTTT
>NA|TRBJ2-7|NA|TRBV27
CASRFNYEQYF
TGTGCCAGCAGGTTCAATTACGAGCAGTACTTC
>TRBD2|TRBJ2-3|once|TRBV19
CASTTLGAGGTQYF
TGTGCCAGTACAACTCTAGGGGCGGGGGGTACGCAGTATTTT
>TRBD1|TRBJ1-2|NA|TRBV6-1
CASSEVGGSGYTF
TGTGCCAGCAGTGAAGTAGGGGGCAGTGGCTACACCTTC
>TRBD2|TRBJ2-3|NA|TRBV15
CATSRDLLTSGTDTQYF
TGTGCCACCAGCAGAGACCTCCTCACTAGCGGGACAGATACGCAGTATTTT
>NA|TRBJ1-2|NA|TRBV12-2
CASRLALGERLQGRAGYTF
TGTGCAAGTCGCTTAGCGCTGGGGGAGAGGTTACAGGGCCGGGCTGGCTACACCTTC
>NA|TRBJ2-7|NA|TRBV27
CASSLQGTGEQYF
TGTGCCAGCAGTCTACAGGGCACAGGCGAGCAGTACTTC
>NA|TRBJ2-7|NA|TRBV7-2
CASSDPTGTYEQYF
TGTGCCAGCAGCGATCCGACTGGCACCTACGAGCAGTACTTC
>NA|TRBJ2-7|few|TRBV12-5
CASRRDEGEQYF
TGTGCTAGCCGACGGGACGAAGGTGAGCAGTACTTC
>NA|TRBJ1-1|NA|TRBV5-1
CASSLGGTSNTEAFF
TGCGCCAGCAGCTTGGGTGGCACTTCGAACACTGAAGCTTTCTTT
>NA|TRBJ1-1|NA|TRBV7-2
CASSLDPRQDENTEAFF
TGTGCCAGCAGCTTAGATCCGAGACAGGATGAGAACACTGAAGCTTTCTTT